This T cell receptor (beta chain) was documented in a study of lymphopenia after photon versus proton radiotherapy. The CDR3 sequence is 15 residues long. The V and J ends lost 11 bases and 7 bases, in that order; junction bases with no gene match: 17. CDR1 MNHNS and CDR2 SASEGT come from the germline V gene. Assay used: immunoSEQ multiplex PCR; TCRdb lists only in-frame clones, some missing. The table lists some 20,000 clones, approximately 90% of them singletons. The starting material was peripheral blood, obtained from a patient treated with photon-based radiotherapy. This chain uses TRBV6-1 with TRBJ1-5; 7 bases line up with TRBD1. This clonotype was obtained from a man between 60 and 70 years old with pancreatic cancer. The CDR3 region is CAGTGNRGVGQPQHF. The CDR3 nucleotides read TGTGCCGGAACGGGGAACAGGGGAGTTGGCCAGCCCCAGCATTTT.